Sequencing of this TCR beta chain was carried out in a study of blood T cell repertoires in COVID-19. Data came from immunoSEQ multiplex PCR; TCRdb stores just in-frame clones and leaves some out. Of approximately 150,000 clones listed, around 90% are singletons. The junction had 6 bases not matched to a gene; V was cut back by 2 bases and J by 6 bases. CDR1 and CDR2 (germline): SEHNR, FQNEAQ (reference sequence). The CDR3 length is 15 residues. Sequencing was done on a sample of peripheral blood. The V call is TRBV7-9, the J call TRBJ2-2; 7 bases fit TRBD1. This TCR was sampled from a man aged 70-80 years with acute or convalescent COVID-19. CDR3 in amino acids: CASSLKGAKAGELFF. CDR3 DNA: TGTGCCAGCAGCTTAAAGGGGGCAAAGGCCGGGGAGCTGTTTTTT.